This passage covers 31 T cell receptor beta chains from one sample sequenced in a study of blood T cell repertoires in COVID-19. Profiling relied on immunoSEQ multiplex PCR, and the TCRdb table lists in-frame clones only, not all of them. The sample records more than 110,000 clones, 75% to 80% being singletons. Sequencing was performed on PBMCs or T cells enriched from blood (not recorded which). Every receptor here comes from a woman in her forties or fifties who had recovered from COVID-19.

This chain links TRBV3-1 (or the pseudogene TRBV3-2) with TRBJ1-2, with TRBD1 as a possible D gene (5 bases). The CDR3 spans 13 residues. Germline CDR1 is LGHDT and CDR2 is YNNKEL (reference sequence). Trimming took 1 base from V and 8 from J, leaving 11 bases between them. The CDR3 is CASSQGGGSGYTF. DNA for the CDR3: TGTGCCAGCAGCCAAGGGGGGGGTAGCGGCTACACCTTC.

The chain carries TRBV10-2 and TRBJ1-2; D is undetermined. The CDR3 covers 14 residues. Trimming shortened V by 0 bases and J by 2 bases, and 7 bases separated the two germline ends. Germline V gives CDR1 WSHSY, CDR2 SAAADI. The CDR3 DNA follows: TGCGCCAGCAGTGAGTCGAGAATAAACTATGGCTACACCTTC. It is translated as CASSESRINYGYTF.

CDR3 region: CASSMITGYGNTIYF. The CDR3 DNA reads as TGTGCCAGTAGTATGATCACAGGGTACGGAAACACCATATATTTT. This rearrangement joins TRBV19 to TRBJ1-3; possibly TRBD1 for D (6 bases). CDR1 is LNHDA, CDR2 SQIVND, per germline (reference sequence). V was trimmed by 3 bases and J by 4 bases, leaving 13 bases between them. This CDR3 contains 15 residues.

The rearrangement joins TRBV15 to TRBJ1-2; D unclear. Between the trimmed V and J ends, which lost 1 base and 1 base, there was a span of 10 bases. The CDR3 contains 15 residues. CDR1 LNHNV and CDR2 YYDKDF come from the germline V gene (reference sequence). The CDR3 DNA reads TGTGCCACCAGCAGAGGCGGGGTTTATAACTATGGCTACACCTTC. Protein: CATSRGGVYNYGYTF.

The rearrangement links TRBV2 to TRBJ2-7; TRBD2 agrees at 12 bases. From germline, CDR1 is SNHLY and CDR2 FYNNEI. V shed 2 bases, J shed 2 bases, and the junction held 4 bases outside the gene matches. The CDR3 loop spans 16 amino acids. CDR3 sequence reads: CASSEILAGGPYEQYF. The DNA for the CDR3 is TGTGCCAGCAGTGAAATACTAGCGGGGGGACCCTACGAGCAGTACTTC. The complete variable domain, with remaining parts taken from reference TRBV2 and TRBJ2-7, reads EPEVTQTPSHQVTQMGQEVILRCVPISNHLYFYWYRQILGQKVEFLVSFYNNEISEKSEIFDDQFSVERPDGSNFTLKIRSTKLEDSAMYFCASSEILAGGPYEQYFGPGTRLTVT.

J is TRBJ2-1 and V is TRBV12-5, with D hard to call. The germline V gene has CDR1 LGHNT and CDR2 FRNRAP. The germline V and J ends were trimmed by 4 bases and 7 bases, with 11 bases remaining between them. The CDR3 runs to 13 residues. The CDR3 spells CASGSPLRNEQFF. DNA for the CDR3: TGTGCTAGTGGTTCCCCCCTCCGGAATGAGCAGTTCTTC.

The CDR3 loop reads CASSPLQGWTGNTIYF. The DNA of the CDR3 is TGTGCCAGCAGCCCCCTACAGGGTTGGACTGGAAACACCATATATTTT. The genes are TRBV7-6 and TRBJ1-3, with D possibly being TRBD1 (6 bases). V lost 5 bases, J lost 2 bases, and 16 bases lay in between. The CDR3 extends over 16 amino acids. The germline gives CDR1 SGHVS, CDR2 FNYEAQ.

The chain couples TRBV4-1 to TRBJ1-2; possibly TRBD1 for D (6 bases). Germline CDR1 reads MGHRA; CDR2 reads YSYEKL. The ends were cut back, 0 bases at V and 8 bases at J, with 16 bases in the middle. The CDR3 sequence is 15 residues long. In nucleotides, the CDR3 is TGCGCCAGCAGCCAAGATGGGGGCCCCCGGGGCGGCTACACCTTC. Amino acid sequence: CASSQDGGPRGGYTF.

This chain uses TRBV9 with TRBJ1-6; no reliable D call. CDR1 and CDR2 from the germline V gene are SGDLS and YYNGEE. V lost 3 bases and J 7 bases, leaving 17 bases between the germline ends. The CDR3 is 16 residues long. The CDR3 sequence is CASSAGSGGRNSPLHF. For the CDR3, the DNA is TGTGCCAGCAGCGCAGGTAGTGGAGGGAGGAATTCACCCCTCCACTTT.

The chain uses TRBV3-1 (or the pseudogene TRBV3-2) and TRBJ2-5, with D possibly being TRBD2 (6 bases). CDR3 length equals 15 residues. From germline, CDR1 is LGHDT and CDR2 YNNKEL (reference sequence). Trimming removed 5 bases from V and 5 bases from J, with 18 bases in between. CDR3 sequence (DNA): TGTGCCAGCAGCGAAAACCGGGAGTTGGGGGAGACCCAGTACTTC. Translation: CASSENRELGETQYF.

The genes are TRBV28 and TRBJ2-3, with TRBD2 identical over 11 bases. J gave up 3 bases and V 7 bases, and 21 bases lay outside the gene matches. Germline assignment: CDR1 MDHEN and CDR2 SYDVKM. This CDR3 region has 20 residues. CDR3 sequence (DNA): TGTGCCAGCACTTCTTTCGGTCGGGGGCTAGCGGGAGGCCAAACAGATACGCAGTATTTT. Translation gives CASTSFGRGLAGGQTDTQYF. Variable domain in full (rest from reference TRBV28 and TRBJ2-3): DVKVTQSSRYLVKRTGEKVFLECVQDMDHENMFWYRQDPGLGLRLIYFSYDVKMKEKGDIPEGYSVSREKKERFSLILESASTNQTSMYLCASTSFGRGLAGGQTDTQYFGPGTRLTVL.

This clone was picked up a small number of times. The chain joins TRBV9 to TRBJ1-3, with 9 bases lining up with TRBD1. V trimming: 3 bases; J trimming: 8 bases; junction bases outside the gene matches: 12. Per the germline V gene, CDR1 is SGDLS and CDR2 is YYNGEE. This CDR3 contains 16 residues. CDR3 DNA sequence: TGTGCCAGCAGCGCCGGGACAGGGCAGGGATTCGACACCATATATTTT. It is translated as CASSAGTGQGFDTIYF.

This clone was seen repeatedly, ten times or more. The chain joins TRBV7-3 to TRBJ2-2, with unresolved D. V lost 4 bases to trimming and J lost 1 base, with 7 bases between them. The CDR3 loop spans 14 amino acids. CDR1 SGHTA and CDR2 FQGTGA come from the germline V gene. CDR3 in DNA: TGTGCCAGCAGCTCCACAATGAACACCGGGGAGCTGTTTTTT. It encodes CASSSTMNTGELFF.

V is TRBV19 and J is TRBJ2-7, with D perhaps TRBD1 (5 bases). The CDR3 sequence is 16 residues long. Germline V CDR1 and CDR2: LNHDA, SQIVND (reference sequence). V shed 6 bases and J shed 7 bases, with 25 bases lying between them. The CDR3 nucleotides are TGTGCCAGTAGACCGTCGGGCAGGGCTACTACTTGGGAGCAGTACTTC. Translation: CASRPSGRATTWEQYF.

The gene calls are TRBV11-2 and TRBJ2-7; 7 bases agree with TRBD2. Per germline, CDR1 SGHAT and CDR2 FQNNGV. CDR3 size: 14 residues. J gave up 3 bases and V 3 bases, and 5 bases lay outside the gene matches. CDR3 bases: TGTGCCAGCAGCTTCGGGGGGACCTACTACGAGCAGTACTTC. Its protein product is CASSFGGTYYEQYF.

The chain carries TRBV28 and TRBJ2-7, with 12 bases lining up with TRBD2. V trimming: 3 bases; J trimming: 0 bases; junction bases outside the gene matches: 6. The germline gives CDR1 MDHEN, CDR2 SYDVKM. This CDR3 is built from 17 residues. CDR3 region: CASSLTSGGSLSYEQYF. The CDR3 DNA sequence: TGTGCCAGCAGTTTGACTAGCGGGGGAAGCCTCTCCTACGAGCAGTACTTC.

This chain connects TRBV19 to TRBJ1-1, with 8 bases aligning to TRBD1. Germline lookup yields CDR1 LNHDA and CDR2 SQIVND (reference sequence). Unmatched junction bases numbered 15, after V lost 6 bases and J lost 6 bases. The length of the CDR3 is 16 residues. CDR3 sequence: CASSHWTGSVGAEAFF. Written as DNA, the CDR3 is TGTGCCAGTAGCCATTGGACAGGGTCGGTGGGCGCTGAAGCTTTCTTT.

The CDR3 reads CASRTTGGSEQFF. The DNA of the CDR3 is TGTGCCAGCAGGACTACAGGGGGGAGTGAGCAGTTCTTC. The chain links TRBV2 to TRBJ2-1; TRBD1 agrees at 8 bases. CDR1 is SNHLY and CDR2 is FYNNEI in the germline V gene. J gave up 9 bases and V 6 bases, and 7 bases lay outside the gene matches. This CDR3 is 13 amino acids long.

The J gene is TRBJ1-5, the V gene TRBV7-8, with D unresolved. Germline CDR1 reads SGHVS; CDR2 reads FQNEAQ. Trimming removed 5 bases at V and 0 bases at J, with 8 bases between. The CDR3 loop spans 14 amino acids. Here the CDR3 reads CASSPRYSNQPQHF. The CDR3 nucleotides are TGTGCCAGCAGCCCCAGGTATAGCAATCAGCCCCAGCATTTT.

The V call is TRBV7-9, the J call TRBJ2-5; D uncertain. The V gene lost 3 bases and the J gene lost 0 bases, with 20 bases spanning the gap. The length of the CDR3 is 18 residues. Germline CDR1 reads SEHNR; CDR2 reads FQNEAQ (reference sequence). Here the CDR3 DNA reads TGTGCCAGCAGCTTCCGTCACTCCCTGGAGTCCTACCAAGAGACCCAGTACTTC. It is translated as CASSFRHSLESYQETQYF.

V is TRBV9 and J is TRBJ1-2; TRBD1 might be the D (5 bases). Germline V gene lookup returns CDR1 SGDLS and CDR2 YYNGEE. V was pared by 4 bases and J by 4 bases, with 20 bases between. The CDR3 consists of 16 residues. CDR3 bases: TGTGCCAGCAGCCCTCAACCGGCAGACAGTGGCTATGGCTACACCTTC. It encodes CASSPQPADSGYGYTF.

The genes are TRBV7-3 and TRBJ1-1; D might be TRBD1 (6 bases). The CDR3 spans 13 residues. V was pared by 5 bases and J by 3 bases, with 10 bases between. Germline-derived CDR1 and CDR2 are SGHTA and FQGTGA. CDR3 protein: CASSRGWDTEAFF. DNA of the CDR3: TGTGCCAGCAGCAGGGGGTGGGACACTGAAGCTTTCTTT.

The CDR3 protein is CASSSGQGEAEAFF. The CDR3 DNA reads TGCGCCAGCAGCTCGGGACAGGGAGAGGCTGAAGCTTTCTTT. The chain recombines TRBV5-1 with TRBJ1-1, with 9 positions matching TRBD1. Germline assignment: CDR1 SGHRS and CDR2 YFSETQ. Germline trimming cut 3 bases from V and 6 bases from J; bases unmatched to any gene: 6. The CDR3 sequence is 14 residues long.

This rearrangement joins TRBV11-1 to TRBJ1-1; no clear D gene. Germline V gives CDR1 SGHAT, CDR2 FQDESV (reference sequence). This CDR3 has 14 amino acids. V was cut by 1 base and J by 4 bases, with 10 bases left in between. The CDR3 sequence is CASSLGSEGTEAFF. CDR3 DNA sequence: TGTGCCAGCAGCTTAGGATCGGAGGGCACTGAAGCTTTCTTT.

The chain uses TRBV19 and TRBJ2-7, with 9 bases matching TRBD1. Trimming took 6 bases from V and 6 from J; bases not matched to a gene: 12. The CDR3 extends over 15 amino acids. Germline V gene lookup returns CDR1 LNHDA and CDR2 SQIVND (reference sequence). The CDR3 nucleotides are TGTGCCAGTAGAGCCACAGGGGGCTTCAGTGGCGAGCAGTACTTC. Amino acid sequence: CASRATGGFSGEQYF.

The chain combines TRBV4-2 with TRBJ2-1, with D possibly matching TRBD1 (5 bases). Per the germline V gene, CDR1 is LGHNA and CDR2 is YNFKEQ. The CDR3 has 12 residues. V gave up 0 bases and J gave up 14 bases, with 11 bases separating them. For the CDR3, the DNA is TGTGCCAGCAGCCAAGATCAGGGAAGGAAGTTCTTC. Protein: CASSQDQGRKFF.

This rearrangement joins TRBV18 to TRBJ1-1; 9 nucleotides agree with TRBD1. Germline values: CDR1 KGHSH, CDR2 LQKENI. This CDR3 comprises 15 residues. V lost 2 bases to trimming and J lost 4 bases; unmatched junction nucleotides: 5. Written as DNA, the CDR3 is TGTGCCAGCTCACCAGGGGACAGGGTTCGCACTGAAGCTTTCTTT. Translated: CASSPGDRVRTEAFF.

CDR3 region: CASSYKPSGGNEQFF. CDR3 DNA sequence: TGTGCCAGCAGTTATAAGCCTAGCGGGGGGAATGAGCAGTTCTTC. This chain uses TRBV6-5 with TRBJ2-1; 11 positions agree with TRBD2. Per the germline V gene, CDR1 is MNHEY and CDR2 is SVGAGI. V lost 3 bases, J lost 7 bases, and 5 bases stayed unmatched. CDR3 length: 15 amino acids.

CDR3 nucleotides: TGTGCCAGCAGTGTAGGGGGTTCTAATGAAAAACTGTTTTTT. It specifies CASSVGGSNEKLFF. The rearrangement links TRBV28 to TRBJ1-4, with D perhaps TRBD1 (6 bases). V was trimmed by 5 bases and J by 3 bases, leaving 10 bases between them. This CDR3 spans 14 amino acids. The germline gives CDR1 MDHEN, CDR2 SYDVKM.

This clone showed up just once. The chain couples TRBV28 to TRBJ2-2, with 15 bases lining up with TRBD2. Germline V gene sequence: CDR1 MDHEN, CDR2 SYDVKM. V shed 2 bases and J 7 bases; nucleotides not matched to a gene: 20. This CDR3 has 22 amino acids. CDR3 protein: CASSLQALTWTSGRGTVGELFF. The CDR3 region has the DNA TGTGCCAGCAGTTTACAAGCCCTGACATGGACTAGCGGGAGGGGAACGGTCGGGGAGCTGTTTTTT.

This clone was seen a few times. The chain recombines TRBV18 with TRBJ1-4; TRBD1 aligns across 7 bases. CDR1 is KGHSH and CDR2 is LQKENI in the germline V gene. The CDR3 length is 17 residues. V lost 4 bases, J lost 7 bases, and 15 bases stayed unmatched. CDR3 nucleotides: TGTGCCAGCTCACTCCCGCGATCGCCCAGGGGGAGTGAAAAACTGTTTTTT. Translated, it gives CASSLPRSPRGSEKLFF.